One sample yielded the 23 T cell receptor beta chains listed below, sequenced in a study of T cell changes during pregnancy in multiple sclerosis. The repertoire was sequenced with immunoSEQ multiplex PCR; TCRdb's copy has only in-frame clones and lacks some. Of approximately 43,000 clones listed, 90% to 95% were seen once; the top ten hold about 8%. This material consisted of CD8+ T cells from peripheral blood mononuclear cells, taken in the third trimester of pregnancy. The receptors originated from a female donor with multiple sclerosis, enrolled in a pregnancy study.

J is TRBJ2-7 and V is TRBV29-1; D is ambiguous. The length of the CDR3 is 13 residues. V lost 6 bases and J 0 bases, leaving 12 bases between the germline ends. The germline V gene has CDR1 SQVTM and CDR2 ANQGSEA. The CDR3 DNA follows: TGCAGCGTGTTTTCCGCCGGCTCCTACGAGCAGTACTTC. It encodes CSVFSAGSYEQYF.

Written as DNA, the CDR3 is TGTGCCAGCAGGCCAGAGCGGGAAAATTACAATGAGCAGTTCTTC. Protein: CASRPERENYNEQFF. The chain links TRBV7-6 to TRBJ2-1; TRBD2 aligns across 7 bases. The CDR3 is made up of 15 amino acids. CDR1 is SGHVS and CDR2 is FNYEAQ in the germline V gene. V trimming: 6 bases; J trimming: 4 bases; junction bases outside the gene matches: 9.

The chain combines TRBV11-3 with TRBJ2-3; TRBD2 matches at 8 bases. J lost 2 bases, V lost 5 bases, and 9 bases had no gene match. Germline V gene sequence: CDR1 SGHNT, CDR2 YENEEA. The CDR3 length is 16 residues. The CDR3 protein is CASSLRVAGSTDTQYF. The CDR3, as DNA: TGTGCCAGCAGCCTACGAGTAGCGGGATCCACAGATACGCAGTATTTT.

V and J are TRBV30 and TRBJ2-1, with 7 bases that match TRBD2. CDR1 is GTSNPN and CDR2 is SVGIG in the germline V gene (reference sequence). The CDR3 loop spans 15 amino acids. V was clipped by 3 bases and J by 8 bases; unmatched bases: 13. For the CDR3, the DNA is TGTGCCTGGAGCCCGTCCGGCGGGAGTGGGGATGAGCAGTTCTTC. It encodes CAWSPSGGSGDEQFF.

V is TRBV5-4 and J is TRBJ2-1; 8 bases align to TRBD2. The CDR3 contains 15 residues. V trimming: 2 bases; J trimming: 0 bases; junction bases outside the gene matches: 1. Germline V gene data show CDR1 as SGHNT and CDR2 as YYREEE (reference sequence). The CDR3 DNA reads TGTGCCAGCAGCTTTACTAGCGGCTCCTACAATGAGCAGTTCTTC. This encodes CASSFTSGSYNEQFF.

Concerning this clone itself: At the DNA level, this CDR3 is encoded by other sequences in the same sample as well. The chain employs TRBV27 and TRBJ1-1; possibly TRBD1 for D (6 bases). This CDR3 comprises 13 residues. Between the trimmed V and J ends, which lost 5 bases and 1 base, there was a span of 8 bases. Germline CDR1 MNHEY, CDR2 SMNVEV (reference sequence). Here the CDR3 DNA reads TGTGCCAGCAGTCTAGGGGGGAACACTGAAGCTTTCTTT. This sequence encodes CASSLGGNTEAFF.

This clone was seen once. The rearrangement links TRBV2 to TRBJ2-2; a weak D match, TRBD2 (5 bases). Germline values: CDR1 SNHLY, CDR2 FYNNEI. V was cut by 3 bases and J by 4 bases, with 12 bases left in between. The CDR3 spans 15 residues. CDR3 bases: TGTGCCAGCAGTGATACTTTGGGGAGCACCGGGGAGCTGTTTTTT. It yields the protein CASSDTLGSTGELFF.

The rearrangement uses TRBV28 and TRBJ2-7; 7 bases agree with TRBD2. CDR3 length: 14 amino acids. V lost 2 bases, J lost 2 bases, and 3 bases stayed unmatched. Germline CDR1 and CDR2: MDHEN and SYDVKM. The CDR3 DNA follows: TGTGCCAGCAGTTTAGCGGGAGTAACCTACGAGCAGTACTTC. Its protein product is CASSLAGVTYEQYF.

J is TRBJ2-2 and V is TRBV7-2; 8 bases map to TRBD2. CDR3 length: 17 residues. J gave up 1 base and V 5 bases, and 9 bases lay outside the gene matches. CDR1 SGHTA and CDR2 FQGNSA come from the germline V gene. The CDR3 reads CASSPQRGGVNTGELFF. The CDR3 bases are TGTGCCAGCAGCCCCCAACGGGGGGGGGTGAACACCGGGGAGCTGTTTTTT.

The chain is built from TRBV2 and TRBJ2-5; D is unresolved. Looked up from germline, CDR1 is SNHLY and CDR2 is FYNNEI. This CDR3 spans 11 amino acids. The ends were cut back, 8 bases at V and 5 bases at J, with 9 bases in the middle. Written as DNA, the CDR3 is TGTGCCAGCTCGGTCGGGGAGACCCAGTACTTC. Amino acid sequence: CASSVGETQYF.

The CDR3 here is CASSSSLAGLYNEQFF. The CDR3, as DNA: TGTGCCAGCAGTTCTTCCCTAGCGGGACTCTACAATGAGCAGTTCTTC. This sequence joins TRBV2 and TRBJ2-1, with 9 positions matching TRBD2. J lost 3 bases, V lost 5 bases, and 8 bases had no gene match. The CDR3 runs 16 residues. Germline CDR1 and CDR2: SNHLY and FYNNEI.

The table lists this clone with a few counts. The rearrangement links TRBV9 to TRBJ2-3; 7 nucleotides align to TRBD1. This CDR3 contains 15 residues. V lost 5 bases to trimming and J lost 0 bases; unmatched junction nucleotides: 6. Germline CDR1 and CDR2: SGDLS and YYNGEE. This CDR3 is CASSPGQESTDTQYF. CDR3 sequence (DNA): TGTGCCAGCAGTCCCGGACAGGAGAGCACAGATACGCAGTATTTT.

This chain links TRBV4-1 with TRBJ1-1, with D possibly being TRBD1 (5 bases). Per the germline V gene, CDR1 is MGHRA and CDR2 is YSYEKL. Trimming took off 0 bases at V and 1 base at J, with 15 bases between the two ends. The CDR3 has 17 amino acids. The CDR3 nucleotides read TGCGCCAGCAGCCAAGAATTTGACAGTTACGGGAACACTGAAGCTTTCTTT. This sequence encodes CASSQEFDSYGNTEAFF.

This chain uses TRBV27 with TRBJ2-5; 8 nucleotides line up with TRBD1. The V segment lost 2 bases and the J segment 2 bases; nucleotides outside the gene matches: 4. The CDR3 is 15 residues long. Germline lookup yields CDR1 MNHEY and CDR2 SMNVEV (reference sequence). CDR3 region: CASSLETGAQETQYF. In DNA, the CDR3 is TGTGCCAGCAGTTTAGAGACAGGGGCACAAGAGACCCAGTACTTC.

The CDR3 region is CASRWTGELFF. In nucleotides, the CDR3 is TGTGCCAGCAGATGGACAGGGGAGCTGTTTTTT. The chain uses TRBV7-9 and TRBJ2-2, with D tentatively TRBD1 (5 bases). This CDR3 contains 11 residues. The V end was cut by 6 bases, the J end by 8 bases, with 7 bases between. Germline loops: CDR1 SEHNR, CDR2 FQNEAQ (reference sequence). Filled out from reference TRBV7-9 and TRBJ2-2, the complete variable domain reads DTGVSQNPRHKITKRGQNVTFRCDPISEHNRLYWYRQTLGQGPEFLTYFQNEAQLEKSRLLSDRFSAERPKGSFSTLEIQRTEQGDSAMYLCASRWTGELFFGEGSRLTVL.

The CDR3 DNA follows: TGTGCCACCTATCCGGAGGGCCGTTACACCGGGGAGCTGTTTTTT. Translation gives CATYPEGRYTGELFF. The V call is TRBV19, the J call TRBJ2-2; perhaps TRBD2 as D (6 bases). Germline values: CDR1 LNHDA, CDR2 SQIVND (reference sequence). This CDR3 has 15 amino acids. Trimming took off 10 bases at V and 3 bases at J, with 18 bases between the two ends.

Concerning this clone itself: Other nucleotide sequences in the sample specify the same CDR3. The chain couples TRBV27 to TRBJ2-2; possible D gene TRBD2, 6 bases. V was pared by 3 bases and J by 2 bases, with 7 bases between. This CDR3 comprises 14 residues. In germline, CDR1 is MNHEY, CDR2 SMNVEV (reference sequence). CDR3 coding DNA: TGTGCCAGCAGTTTGGGGACTAACACCGGGGAGCTGTTTTTT. Its protein product is CASSLGTNTGELFF.

The chain joins TRBV28 to TRBJ1-2, with 9 bases matching TRBD1. CDR3 length: 16 amino acids. Trimming removed 5 bases from V and 1 base from J; junction bases left unmatched: 8. The V gene's germline CDR1 is MDHEN and CDR2 SYDVKM. The CDR3 coding sequence is TGTGCCAGCAGTAACAGGGGGCGGGGGGTTAACTATGGCTACACCTTC. This sequence encodes CASSNRGRGVNYGYTF.

This chain connects TRBV19 to TRBJ1-1; 7 bases align to TRBD1. The CDR3 is 12 amino acids. Germline CDR1 LNHDA, CDR2 SQIVND (reference sequence). V lost 9 bases, J lost 2 bases, and 3 bases stayed unmatched. CDR3 in amino acids: CASHRGNTEAFF. DNA of the CDR3: TGTGCCAGCCACAGGGGAAACACTGAAGCTTTCTTT. The whole variable domain, remainder taken from reference TRBV19 and TRBJ1-1, is DGGITQSPKYLFRKEGQNVTLSCEQNLNHDAMYWYRQDPGQGLRLIYYSQIVNDFQKGDIAEGYSVSREKKESFPLTVTSAQKNPTAFYLCASHRGNTEAFFGQGTRLTVV.

The rearrangement joins TRBV2 to TRBJ2-1; 10 positions match TRBD2. The V and J ends lost 7 bases and 1 base, in that order; junction bases with no gene match: 10. The CDR3 is 17 residues long. Germline V gives CDR1 SNHLY, CDR2 FYNNEI. CDR3 DNA sequence: TGTGCCAGCACCCATGGAGCTAGCGGGAGTTCCTACAATGAGCAGTTCTTC. Protein product: CASTHGASGSSYNEQFF.

The V call is TRBV6-1, the J call TRBJ2-2; TRBD2 matches at 7 bases. Germline lookup yields CDR1 MNHNS and CDR2 SASEGT. The CDR3 is 15 amino acids. The V segment lost 5 bases and the J segment 5 bases; nucleotides outside the gene matches: 8. CDR3 DNA sequence: TGTGCCAGCAGTCTGGCGGGAGAGGATACCGGGGAGCTGTTTTTT. This gives the protein CASSLAGEDTGELFF.

The chain joins TRBV27 to TRBJ2-1, with TRBD2 identical over 8 bases. Trimming cost V 2 bases and J 6 bases; bases outside gene matches: 3. Germline CDR1 is MNHEY and CDR2 is SMNVEV (reference sequence). CDR3 length equals 14 residues. This CDR3 reads CASSLGLAGNEQFF. CDR3 nucleotides: TGTGCCAGCAGTTTAGGACTAGCTGGCAATGAGCAGTTCTTC.

This chain joins TRBV10-1 and TRBJ2-7; TRBD1 matches at 7 bases. The germline CDR1 and CDR2 sequences are WNHNN and SYGVQD (reference sequence). This CDR3 is built from 14 residues. Trimming took 6 bases from V and 0 from J; bases not matched to a gene: 5. CDR3 in DNA: TGCGCCAGCAGCCGGGGACAGCTCTCCTACGAGCAGTACTTC. It yields the protein CASSRGQLSYEQYF.